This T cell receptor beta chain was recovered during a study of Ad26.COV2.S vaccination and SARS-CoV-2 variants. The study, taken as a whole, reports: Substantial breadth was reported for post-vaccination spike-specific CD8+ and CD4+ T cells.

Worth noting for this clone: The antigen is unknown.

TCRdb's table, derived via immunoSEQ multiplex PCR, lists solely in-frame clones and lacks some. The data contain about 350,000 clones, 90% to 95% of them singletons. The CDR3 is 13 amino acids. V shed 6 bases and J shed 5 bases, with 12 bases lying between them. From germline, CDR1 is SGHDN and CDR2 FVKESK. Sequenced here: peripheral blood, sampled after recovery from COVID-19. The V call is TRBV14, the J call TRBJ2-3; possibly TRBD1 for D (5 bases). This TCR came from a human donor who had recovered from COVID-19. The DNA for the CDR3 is TGTGCCAGCAGTGAAGGGGCCCAAGATACGCAGTATTTT. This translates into CASSEGAQDTQYF.